Listed below are T cell receptor beta chains from one sample, sequenced in a study of neurological immune-mediated disorders. One entry per CDR3 protein results from TCRdb running MiXCR on the 5' RACE reads. The sample has approximately 50,000 distinct CDR3 sequences; about 9.3% are singletons. The sequenced sample consisted of PBMCs. The receptors were gathered from a man aged 65-85 years with HTLV-1-associated myelopathy (HAM/TSP). Each CDR3 is given with its conserved first and last residue. A D gene is named only where the DNA matches it firmly. Expanded clones are given a class, and other clones once, few, many or no size at all.

d_call	j_call	v_call	clone_size	cdr3_aa	cdr3_nt
TRBD2	TRBJ2-3	TRBV7-2	few	CASSKREYRSGRTDTQYF	TGTGCCAGCAGCAAACGGGAATATCGTAGCGGGAGAACAGATACGCAGTATTTT
-	TRBJ1-1	TRBV7-2	many	CASSLGARGGSFF	TGTGCCAGCAGCTTAGGGGCCAGGGGAGGATCTTTCTTT
TRBD2	TRBJ2-3	TRBV2	few	CATLGLAGTDTQYF	TGTGCCACCTTGGGACTAGCGGGCACAGATACGCAGTATTTT
-	TRBJ1-1	TRBV7-2	many	CASGQGVNTEAFF	TGTGCCAGCGGGCAGGGAGTTAACACTGAAGCTTTCTTT
TRBD2	TRBJ2-1	TRBV27	many	CASRGTIRGDEQFF	TGTGCCAGCAGGGGGACTATCCGGGGCGATGAGCAGTTCTTC
-	TRBJ1-1	TRBV29-1	many	CSVREAAVNWRGALNTEAFF	TGCAGCGTTCGGGAGGCAGCGGTTAACTGGAGAGGTGCCCTAAACACTGAAGCTTTCTTT
-	TRBJ2-1	TRBV11-2	many	CASSSRRGEQFF	TGTGCCAGCAGCTCCCGCCGAGGCGAGCAGTTCTTC
-	TRBJ2-7	TRBV27	medium-sized	CASSSRGTYEQYF	TGTGCCAGCAGTTCCCGGGGGACCTACGAGCAGTACTTC
-	TRBJ2-4	TRBV7-2	many	CASSSRSLAKNIQYF	TGTGCCAGCAGCTCCCGGTCACTAGCCAAAAACATTCAGTACTTC
TRBD2	TRBJ2-1	TRBV15	many	CATRGLAGGPLSYNEQFF	TGTGCCACCAGGGGACTAGCGGGAGGCCCACTATCCTACAATGAGCAGTTCTTC
-	TRBJ1-5	TRBV19	-	CASKRRNESFQPQHF	TGTGCCAGTAAAAGACGAAATGAGTCCTTCCAGCCCCAGCATTTT
-	TRBJ2-5	TRBV6-2/TRBV6-3	few	CASTPGGSETQYF	TGTGCCAGCACCCCCGGCGGGTCAGAGACCCAGTACTTC
-	TRBJ2-1	TRBV18	many	CASSPRPNRGYNEQFF	TGTGCCAGCTCACCACGTCCAAATAGGGGATACAATGAGCAGTTCTTC
TRBD1	TRBJ1-6	TRBV6-2/TRBV6-3	many	CASRSLLGQDNSPLHF	TGTGCCAGCAGATCCCTTCTTGGACAGGATAATTCACCCCTCCACTTT
-	TRBJ2-3	TRBV11-3	-	CASRSPGTKDTQYF	TGTGCCAGCAGATCTCCGGGGACAAAAGATACGCAGTATTTT
TRBD1	TRBJ1-5	TRBV6-6	many	CASSILDRASNQPQHF	TGTGCCAGCAGTATCCTGGACAGGGCCAGCAATCAGCCCCAGCATTTT
-	TRBJ2-3	TRBV7-2	many	CASTINRNTDTQYF	TGTGCCAGCACCATAAACCGAAACACAGATACGCAGTATTTT
TRBD2	TRBJ2-1	TRBV11-2	many	CASSLASGFLNEQFF	TGTGCCAGCAGCTTAGCTAGCGGGTTTCTCAATGAGCAGTTCTTC
TRBD1	TRBJ2-3	TRBV29-1	many	CSVAGQGASWYF	TGCAGCGTAGCGGGACAGGGGGCTTCATGGTATTTT
-	TRBJ2-2	TRBV5-1	many	CASKPGHDTGELFF	TGCGCCAGCAAGCCGGGACACGACACCGGGGAGCTGTTTTTT
-	TRBJ2-2	TRBV9	many	CASSLGPNTGELFF	TGTGCCAGCAGCCTGGGACCGAACACCGGGGAGCTGTTTTTT
-	TRBJ2-5	TRBV6-5	many	CASSYRGRETQYF	TGTGCCAGCAGTTATCGGGGGAGGGAGACCCAGTACTTC